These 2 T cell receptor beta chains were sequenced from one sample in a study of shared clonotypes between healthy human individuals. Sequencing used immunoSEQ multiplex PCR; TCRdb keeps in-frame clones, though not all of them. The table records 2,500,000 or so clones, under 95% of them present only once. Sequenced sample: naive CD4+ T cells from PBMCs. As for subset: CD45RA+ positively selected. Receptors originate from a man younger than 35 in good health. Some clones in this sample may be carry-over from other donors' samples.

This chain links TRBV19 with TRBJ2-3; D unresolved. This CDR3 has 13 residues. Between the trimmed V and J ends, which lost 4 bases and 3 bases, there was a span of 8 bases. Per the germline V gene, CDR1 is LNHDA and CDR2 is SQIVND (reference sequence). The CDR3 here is CASSTRLTDTQYF. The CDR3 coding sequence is TGTGCCAGTAGTACGCGATTGACAGATACGCAGTATTTT.

CDR3 sequence reads: CAWVNRGAAGRNYGYTF. The DNA for the CDR3 is TGTGCCTGGGTAAACAGGGGCGCGGCGGGCCGTAACTATGGCTACACCTTC. The chain uses TRBV30 and TRBJ1-2; TRBD1 agrees at 7 bases. CDR1 GTSNPN and CDR2 SVGIG come from the germline V gene (reference sequence). Trimming at V came to 5 bases and at J to 1 base, leaving 16 bases not matched to a gene. The length of the CDR3 is 17 residues.